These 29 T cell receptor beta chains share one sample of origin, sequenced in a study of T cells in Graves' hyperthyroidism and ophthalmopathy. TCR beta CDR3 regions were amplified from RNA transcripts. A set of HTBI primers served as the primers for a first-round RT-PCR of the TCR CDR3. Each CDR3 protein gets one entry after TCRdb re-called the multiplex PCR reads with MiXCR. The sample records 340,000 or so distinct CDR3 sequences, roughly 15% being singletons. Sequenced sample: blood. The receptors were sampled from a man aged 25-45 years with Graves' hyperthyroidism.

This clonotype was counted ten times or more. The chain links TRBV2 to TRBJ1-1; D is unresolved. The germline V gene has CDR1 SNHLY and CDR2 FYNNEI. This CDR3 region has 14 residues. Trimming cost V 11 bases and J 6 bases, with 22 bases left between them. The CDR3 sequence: CASLRGDREAEAFF. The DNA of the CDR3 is TGTGCCTCCCTTAGAGGAGACCGGGAGGCTGAAGCTTTCTTT.

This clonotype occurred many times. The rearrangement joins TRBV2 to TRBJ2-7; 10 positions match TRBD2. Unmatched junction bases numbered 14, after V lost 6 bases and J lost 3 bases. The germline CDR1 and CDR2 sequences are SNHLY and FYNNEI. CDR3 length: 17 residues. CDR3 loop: CASRQYAQAGGLYEQYF. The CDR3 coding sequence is TGTGCCAGCAGGCAATACGCACAAGCGGGAGGGCTCTACGAGCAGTACTTC.

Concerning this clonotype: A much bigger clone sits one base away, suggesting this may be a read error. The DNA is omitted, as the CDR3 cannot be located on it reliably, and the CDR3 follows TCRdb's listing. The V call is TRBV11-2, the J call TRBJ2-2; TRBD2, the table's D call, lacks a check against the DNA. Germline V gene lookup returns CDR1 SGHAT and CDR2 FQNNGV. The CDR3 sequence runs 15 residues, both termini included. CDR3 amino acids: CASSFGSGSAGERFF.

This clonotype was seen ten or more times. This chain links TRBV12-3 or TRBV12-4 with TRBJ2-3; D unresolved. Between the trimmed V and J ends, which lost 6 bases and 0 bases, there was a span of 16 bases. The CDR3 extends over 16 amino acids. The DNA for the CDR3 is TGTGCCAGCAGCTCAGCCGTGGGGTATAGCACAGATACGCAGTATTTT. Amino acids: CASSSAVGYSTDTQYF.

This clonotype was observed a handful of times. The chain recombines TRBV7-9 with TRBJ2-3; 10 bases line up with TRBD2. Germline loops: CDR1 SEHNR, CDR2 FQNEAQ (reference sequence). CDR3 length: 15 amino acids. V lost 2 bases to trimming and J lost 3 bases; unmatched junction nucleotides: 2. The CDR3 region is CASSLYSGRTDTQYF. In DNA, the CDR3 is TGTGCCAGCAGCTTATATAGCGGGAGGACAGATACGCAGTATTTT.

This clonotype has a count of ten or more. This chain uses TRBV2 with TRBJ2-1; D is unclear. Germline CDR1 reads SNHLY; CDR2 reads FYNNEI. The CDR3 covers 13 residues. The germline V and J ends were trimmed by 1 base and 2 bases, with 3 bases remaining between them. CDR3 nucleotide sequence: TGTGCCAGCAGTGAAGGTACCTACAATGAGCAGTTCTTC. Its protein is CASSEGTYNEQFF.

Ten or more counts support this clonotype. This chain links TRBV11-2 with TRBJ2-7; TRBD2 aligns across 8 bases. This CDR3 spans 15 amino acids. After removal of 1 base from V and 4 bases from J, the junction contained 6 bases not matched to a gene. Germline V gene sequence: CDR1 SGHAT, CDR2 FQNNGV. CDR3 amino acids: CASSLGLPGGYEQYF. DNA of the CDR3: TGTGCCAGCAGCTTAGGGCTCCCGGGGGGGTACGAGCAGTACTTC.

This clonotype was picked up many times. CDR3 sequence reads: CASTTAGASYNEQFF. CDR3 bases: TGTGCCAGCACAACAGCGGGAGCTTCCTACAATGAGCAGTTCTTC. The chain has TRBV12-3 or TRBV12-4 and TRBJ2-1, with 8 bases identical to TRBD2. The CDR3 consists of 15 residues. The V segment lost 7 bases and the J segment 1 base; nucleotides outside the gene matches: 6.

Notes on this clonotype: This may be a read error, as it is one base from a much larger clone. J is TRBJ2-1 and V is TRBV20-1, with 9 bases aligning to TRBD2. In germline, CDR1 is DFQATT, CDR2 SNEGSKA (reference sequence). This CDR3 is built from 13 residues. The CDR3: CSATGTSYNDQFF. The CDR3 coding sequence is TGCAGTGCTACCGGGACTAGCTACAATGATCAGTTCTTC.

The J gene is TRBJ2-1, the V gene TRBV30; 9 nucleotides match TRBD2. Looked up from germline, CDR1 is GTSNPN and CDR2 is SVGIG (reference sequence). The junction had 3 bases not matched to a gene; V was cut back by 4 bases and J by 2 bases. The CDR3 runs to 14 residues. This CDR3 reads CAWNGGRAYNEQFF. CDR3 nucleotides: TGTGCCTGGAACGGCGGGAGGGCCTACAATGAGCAGTTCTTC.

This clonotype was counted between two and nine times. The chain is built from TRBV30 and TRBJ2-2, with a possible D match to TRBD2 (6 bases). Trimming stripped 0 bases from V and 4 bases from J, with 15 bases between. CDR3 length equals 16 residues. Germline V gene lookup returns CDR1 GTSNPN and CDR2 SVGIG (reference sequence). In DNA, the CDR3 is TGTGCCTGGAGTGTAGACCTAGCGTCGGCCACCGGGGAGCTGTTTTTT. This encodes CAWSVDLASATGELFF.

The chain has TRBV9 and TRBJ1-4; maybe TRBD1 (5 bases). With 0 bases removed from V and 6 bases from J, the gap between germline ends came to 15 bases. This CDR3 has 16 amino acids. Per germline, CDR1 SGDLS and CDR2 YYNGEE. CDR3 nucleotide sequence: TGTGCCAGCAGCGTAGGGCTGGAAGGGGCGGATGAAAAACTGTTTTTT. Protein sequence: CASSVGLEGADEKLFF. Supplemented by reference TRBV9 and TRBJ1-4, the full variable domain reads DSGVTQTPKHLITATGQRVTLRCSPRSGDLSVYWYQQSLDQGLQFLIQYYNGEERAKGNILERFSAQQFPDLHSELNLSSLELGDSALYFCASSVGLEGADEKLFFGSGTQLSVL.

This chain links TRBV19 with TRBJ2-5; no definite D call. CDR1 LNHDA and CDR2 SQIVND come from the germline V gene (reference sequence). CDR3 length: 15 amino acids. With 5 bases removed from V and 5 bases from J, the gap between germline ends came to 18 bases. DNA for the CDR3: TGTGCCAGTAGTCTAACTCCGCGGAGTTCTGAGACCCAGTACTTC. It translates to CASSLTPRSSETQYF.

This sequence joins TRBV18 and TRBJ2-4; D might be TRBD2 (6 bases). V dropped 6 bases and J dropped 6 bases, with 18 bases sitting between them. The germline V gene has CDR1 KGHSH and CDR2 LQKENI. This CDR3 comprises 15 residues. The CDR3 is CASSPGPGRGNIQYF. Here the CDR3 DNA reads TGTGCCAGCTCTCCCGGACCTGGGCGGGGAAACATTCAGTACTTC.

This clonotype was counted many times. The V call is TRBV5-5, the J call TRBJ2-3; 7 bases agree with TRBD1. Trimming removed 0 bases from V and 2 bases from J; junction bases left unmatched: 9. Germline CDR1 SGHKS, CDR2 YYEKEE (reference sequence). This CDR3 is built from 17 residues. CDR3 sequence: CASSLVRDRDPTDTQYF. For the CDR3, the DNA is TGTGCCAGCAGCTTGGTTCGCGACAGGGACCCCACAGATACGCAGTATTTT. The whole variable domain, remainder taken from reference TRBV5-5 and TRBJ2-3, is DAGVTQSPTHLIKTRGQQVTLRCSPISGHKSVSWYQQVLGQGPQFIFQYYEKEERGRGNFPDRFSARQFPNYSSELNVNALLLGDSALYLCASSLVRDRDPTDTQYFGPGTRLTVL.

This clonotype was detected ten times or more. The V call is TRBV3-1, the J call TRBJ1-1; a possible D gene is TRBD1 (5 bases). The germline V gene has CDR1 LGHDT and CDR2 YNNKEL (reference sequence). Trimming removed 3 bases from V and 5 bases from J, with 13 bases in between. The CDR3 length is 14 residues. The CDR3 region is CASSHRQRRTEAFF. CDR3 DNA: TGTGCCAGCAGCCATCGACAGCGAAGGACTGAAGCTTTCTTT.

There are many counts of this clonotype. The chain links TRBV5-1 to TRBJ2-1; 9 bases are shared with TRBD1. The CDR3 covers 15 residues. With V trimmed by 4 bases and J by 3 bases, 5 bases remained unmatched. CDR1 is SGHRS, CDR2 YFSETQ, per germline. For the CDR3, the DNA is TGCGCCAGCAGCGCGGGACAGGGAGGCTACAATGAGCAGTTCTTC. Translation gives CASSAGQGGYNEQFF.

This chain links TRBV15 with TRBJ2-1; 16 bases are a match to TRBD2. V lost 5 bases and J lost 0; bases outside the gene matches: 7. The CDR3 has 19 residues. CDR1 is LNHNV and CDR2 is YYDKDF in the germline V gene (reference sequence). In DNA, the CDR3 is TGTGCCACCAGCGGGGGACTAGCGGGAGGGCCCAGCTCCTACAATGAGCAGTTCTTC. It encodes CATSGGLAGGPSSYNEQFF.

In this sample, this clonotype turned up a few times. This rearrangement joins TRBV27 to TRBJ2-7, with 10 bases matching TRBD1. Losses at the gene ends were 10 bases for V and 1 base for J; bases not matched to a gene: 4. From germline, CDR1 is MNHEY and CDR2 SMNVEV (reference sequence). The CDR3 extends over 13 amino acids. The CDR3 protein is CATRTGGSYEQYF. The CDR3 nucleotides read TGTGCCACCAGGACAGGGGGTTCCTACGAGCAGTACTTC.

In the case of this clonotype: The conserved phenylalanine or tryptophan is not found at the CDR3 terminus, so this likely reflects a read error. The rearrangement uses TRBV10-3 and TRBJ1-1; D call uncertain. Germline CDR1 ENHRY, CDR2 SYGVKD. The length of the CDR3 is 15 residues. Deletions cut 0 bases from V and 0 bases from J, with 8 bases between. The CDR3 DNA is TGTGCCATCAGTGAGTCCGGCAGATTGAACACTGAAGCTTTCCTT. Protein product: CAISESGRLNTEAFL.

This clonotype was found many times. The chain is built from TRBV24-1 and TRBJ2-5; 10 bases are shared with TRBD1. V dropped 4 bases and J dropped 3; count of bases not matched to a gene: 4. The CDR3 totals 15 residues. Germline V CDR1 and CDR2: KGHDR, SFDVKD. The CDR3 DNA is TGTGCCACCAGTGAACCTGGGACAGGGGAAGAGACCCAGTACTTC. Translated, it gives CATSEPGTGEETQYF.

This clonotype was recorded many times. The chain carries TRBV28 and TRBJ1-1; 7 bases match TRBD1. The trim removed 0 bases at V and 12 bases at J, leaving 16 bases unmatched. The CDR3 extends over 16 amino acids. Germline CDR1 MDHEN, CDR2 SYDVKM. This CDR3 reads CASSLWGDSAVKRTFF. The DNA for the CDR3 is TGTGCCAGCAGTTTATGGGGGGACAGCGCCGTTAAGAGAACTTTCTTT.

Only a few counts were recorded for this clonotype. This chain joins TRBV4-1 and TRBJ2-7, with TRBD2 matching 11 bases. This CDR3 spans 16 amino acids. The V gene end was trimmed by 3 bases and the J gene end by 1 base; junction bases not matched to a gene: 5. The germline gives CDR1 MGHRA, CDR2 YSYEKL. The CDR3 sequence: CASSQEGLAGSYEQYF. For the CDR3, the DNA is TGCGCCAGCAGCCAGGAAGGACTAGCGGGTTCCTACGAGCAGTACTTC.

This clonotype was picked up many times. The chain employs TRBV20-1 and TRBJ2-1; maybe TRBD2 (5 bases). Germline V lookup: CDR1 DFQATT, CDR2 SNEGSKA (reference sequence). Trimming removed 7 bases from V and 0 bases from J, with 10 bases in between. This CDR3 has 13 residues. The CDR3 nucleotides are TGCAGTGTCGAGGGAGTCTCCTACAATGAGCAGTTCTTC. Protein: CSVEGVSYNEQFF.

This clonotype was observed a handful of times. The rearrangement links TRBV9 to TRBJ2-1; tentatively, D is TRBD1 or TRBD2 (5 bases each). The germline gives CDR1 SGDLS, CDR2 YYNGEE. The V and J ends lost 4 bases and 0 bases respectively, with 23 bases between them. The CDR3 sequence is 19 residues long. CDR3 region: CASSPGQTYLGTSYNEQFF. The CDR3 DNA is TGTGCCAGCAGCCCCGGTCAGACTTACTTAGGGACCTCCTACAATGAGCAGTTCTTC.

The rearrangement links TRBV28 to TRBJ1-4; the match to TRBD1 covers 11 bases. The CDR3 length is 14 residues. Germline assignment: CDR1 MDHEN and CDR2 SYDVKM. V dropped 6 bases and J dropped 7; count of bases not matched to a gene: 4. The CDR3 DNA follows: TGTGCCAGCAGACGGGGGACAGGGGGTGAAAAACTGTTTTTT. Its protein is CASRRGTGGEKLFF.

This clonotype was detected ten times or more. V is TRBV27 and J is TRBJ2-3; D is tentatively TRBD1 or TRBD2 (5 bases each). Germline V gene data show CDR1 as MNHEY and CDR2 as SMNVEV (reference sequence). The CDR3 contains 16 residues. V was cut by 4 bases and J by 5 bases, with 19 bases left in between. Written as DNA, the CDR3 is TGTGCCAGCAGTTCCCGGGACCCCGGCGGCGGAGATACGCAGTATTTT. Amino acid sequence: CASSSRDPGGGDTQYF.

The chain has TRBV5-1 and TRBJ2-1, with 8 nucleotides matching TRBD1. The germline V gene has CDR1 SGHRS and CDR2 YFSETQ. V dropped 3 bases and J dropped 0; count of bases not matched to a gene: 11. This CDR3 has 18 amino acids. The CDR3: CASSSVPGQVSSYNEQFF. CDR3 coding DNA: TGCGCCAGCAGCTCGGTCCCGGGACAGGTCAGCTCCTACAATGAGCAGTTCTTC.

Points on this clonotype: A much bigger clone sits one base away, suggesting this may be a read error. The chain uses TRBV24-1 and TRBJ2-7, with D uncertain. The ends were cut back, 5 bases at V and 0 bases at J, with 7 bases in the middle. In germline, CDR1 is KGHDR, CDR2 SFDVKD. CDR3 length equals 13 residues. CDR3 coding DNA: TGTGCCACCAGTGCAGCGAACTCCTACGAGCAGTACTTC. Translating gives CATSAANSYEQYF.